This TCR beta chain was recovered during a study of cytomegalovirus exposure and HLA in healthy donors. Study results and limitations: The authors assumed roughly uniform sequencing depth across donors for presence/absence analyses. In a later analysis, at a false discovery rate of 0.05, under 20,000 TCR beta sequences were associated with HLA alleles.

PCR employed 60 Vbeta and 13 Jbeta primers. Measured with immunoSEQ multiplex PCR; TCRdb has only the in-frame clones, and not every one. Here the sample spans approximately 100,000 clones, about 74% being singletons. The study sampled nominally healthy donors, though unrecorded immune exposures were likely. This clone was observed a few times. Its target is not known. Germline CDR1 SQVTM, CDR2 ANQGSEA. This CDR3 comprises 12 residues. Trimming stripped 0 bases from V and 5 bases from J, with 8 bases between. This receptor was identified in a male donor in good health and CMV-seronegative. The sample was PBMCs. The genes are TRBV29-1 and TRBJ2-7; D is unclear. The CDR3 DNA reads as TGCAGCGTTGAAGAACCCCGGGACGAGCAGTACTTC. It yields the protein CSVEEPRDEQYF.